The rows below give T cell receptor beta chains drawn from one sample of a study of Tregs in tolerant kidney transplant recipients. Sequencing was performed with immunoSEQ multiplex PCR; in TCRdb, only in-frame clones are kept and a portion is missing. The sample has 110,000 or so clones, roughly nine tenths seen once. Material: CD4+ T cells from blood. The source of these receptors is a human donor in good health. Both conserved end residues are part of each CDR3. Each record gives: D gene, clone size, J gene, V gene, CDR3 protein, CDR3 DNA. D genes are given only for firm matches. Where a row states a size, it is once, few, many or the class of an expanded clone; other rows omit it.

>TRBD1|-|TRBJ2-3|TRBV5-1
CASSLSGTGSVTQYF
TGCGCCAGCAGTCTTTCCGGGACAGGGAGCGTTACGCAGTATTTT
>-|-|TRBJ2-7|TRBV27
CASRTGLYGEQYF
TGTGCCAGCAGGACAGGCCTTTACGGAGAACAGTACTTC
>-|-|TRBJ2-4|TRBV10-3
CAISDDRIAKNIQYF
TGTGCCATCAGTGACGACCGAATAGCCAAAAACATTCAGTACTTC
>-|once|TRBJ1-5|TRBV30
CAWSVPRGRPQHF
TGTGCCTGGAGTGTCCCCAGGGGCCGGCCCCAGCATTTT
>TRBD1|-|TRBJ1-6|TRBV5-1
CASSPGGANSPLHF
TGCGCCAGCAGCCCAGGGGGCGCGAATTCACCCCTCCACTTT
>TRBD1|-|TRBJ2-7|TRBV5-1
CASRVGQGAYEQYF
TGCGCCAGCAGGGTGGGACAGGGGGCCTACGAGCAGTACTTC
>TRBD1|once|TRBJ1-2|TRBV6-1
CASRYYDRDYGYTF
TGTGCCAGCAGATATTACGACAGGGACTATGGCTACACCTTC
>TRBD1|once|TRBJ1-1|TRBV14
CASSLLTRDRMNTEAFF
TGTGCCAGCAGCCTCCTGACCCGGGACAGGATGAACACTGAAGCTTTCTTT
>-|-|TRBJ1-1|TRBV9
CASSPRERTEAFF
TGTGCCAGCAGCCCTAGGGAACGGACTGAAGCTTTCTTT
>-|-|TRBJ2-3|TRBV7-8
CASSPTTDTQYF
TGTGCCAGCAGCCCCACCACCGATACGCAGTATTTT
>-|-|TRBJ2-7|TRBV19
CASSPQYLDEQYF
TGTGCCAGTAGTCCCCAGTATTTGGACGAGCAGTACTTC
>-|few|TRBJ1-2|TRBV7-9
CASSFDLYGYTF
TGTGCCAGCAGCTTCGACCTCTATGGCTACACCTTC
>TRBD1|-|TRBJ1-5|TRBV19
CASGDRYSNQPQHF
TGTGCCAGTGGGGACAGGTATAGCAATCAGCCCCAGCATTTT
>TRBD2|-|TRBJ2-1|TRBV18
CASSQLAGNDEQFF
TGTGCCAGCTCTCAGTTAGCGGGAAACGATGAGCAGTTCTTC
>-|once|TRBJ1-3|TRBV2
CASSTQGSGNTIYF
TGTGCCAGCAGTACTCAGGGGTCTGGAAACACCATATATTTT
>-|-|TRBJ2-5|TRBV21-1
CASSIRGQRYQETQYF
TGTGCCAGCAGCATCCGCGGACAGAGGTACCAAGAGACCCAGTACTTC
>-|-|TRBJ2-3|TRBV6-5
CANRRMPQSTDTQYF
TGTGCCAACAGGCGCATGCCCCAAAGCACAGATACGCAGTATTTT
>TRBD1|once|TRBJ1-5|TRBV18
CASSPRTGPSNQPQHF
TGTGCCAGCTCACCTAGGACAGGACCAAGCAATCAGCCCCAGCATTTT
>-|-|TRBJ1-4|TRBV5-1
CASSLGQTATNEKLFF
TGCGCCAGCAGCTTGGGACAGACGGCAACTAATGAAAAACTGTTTTTT
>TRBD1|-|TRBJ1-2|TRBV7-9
CASSTGEYGYTF
TGTGCCAGCAGCACAGGGGAATATGGCTACACCTTC
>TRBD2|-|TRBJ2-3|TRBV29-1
CSVVGLGGLGNPSTDTQYF
TGCAGCGTTGTGGGATTGGGAGGGCTCGGGAATCCTAGCACAGATACGCAGTATTTT
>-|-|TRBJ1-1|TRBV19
CASGQGGRYTEAFF
TGTGCCAGTGGCCAAGGGGGTAGGTACACTGAAGCTTTCTTT
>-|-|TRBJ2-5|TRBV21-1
CASSKVGTGRWETQYF
TGTGCCAGCAGCAAAGTCGGGACAGGTCGCTGGGAGACCCAGTACTTC
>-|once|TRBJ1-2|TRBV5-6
CASSQGGNYGYTF
TGTGCCAGCAGCCAAGGGGGGAACTATGGCTACACCTTC